Sequencing of this T cell receptor (beta chain) was carried out in a study of blood T cell repertoires in COVID-19. How the authors handled the data: The assay estimated nucleated cells by amplifying reference gene primers. The repertoire was sequenced with immunoSEQ multiplex PCR; TCRdb's copy has only in-frame clones and lacks some. The V and J calls and the clone size are those of that table, but D and trimming were determined from the DNA. Of hundreds of thousands of clones listed, approximately 90% were seen once; the top ten hold over 6%. CDR1 is MNHNY, CDR2 SVGAGI, per germline (reference sequence). This CDR3 comprises 14 residues. Losses at the gene ends were 6 bases for V and 5 bases for J; bases not matched to a gene: 7.

Sequenced material: peripheral blood. The clonotype originates from a woman in her twenties or thirties who had recovered from COVID-19. The chain couples TRBV6-6 to TRBJ1-1; 9 bases agree with TRBD1. CDR3 loop: CASRVTGGVTEAFF. CDR3 bases: TGTGCCAGCAGGGTGACAGGGGGTGTAACTGAAGCTTTCTTT.